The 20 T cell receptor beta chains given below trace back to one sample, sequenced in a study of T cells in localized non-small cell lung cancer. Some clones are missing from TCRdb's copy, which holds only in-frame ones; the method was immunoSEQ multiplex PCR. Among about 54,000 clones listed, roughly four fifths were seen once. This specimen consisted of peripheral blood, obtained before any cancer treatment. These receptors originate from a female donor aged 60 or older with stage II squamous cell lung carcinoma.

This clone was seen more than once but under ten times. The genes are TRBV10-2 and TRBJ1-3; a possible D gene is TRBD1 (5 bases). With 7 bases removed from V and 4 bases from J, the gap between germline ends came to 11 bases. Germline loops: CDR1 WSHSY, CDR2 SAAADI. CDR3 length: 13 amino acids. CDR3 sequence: CASIDGAGNTIYF. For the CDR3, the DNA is TGCGCCAGCATAGATGGGGCCGGAAACACCATATATTTT.

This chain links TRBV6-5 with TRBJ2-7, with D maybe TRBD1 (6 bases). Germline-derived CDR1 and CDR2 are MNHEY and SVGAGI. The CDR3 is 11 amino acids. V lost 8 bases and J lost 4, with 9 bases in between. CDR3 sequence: CASRGGYEQYF. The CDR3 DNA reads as TGTGCCAGCCGAGGGGGATACGAGCAGTACTTC.

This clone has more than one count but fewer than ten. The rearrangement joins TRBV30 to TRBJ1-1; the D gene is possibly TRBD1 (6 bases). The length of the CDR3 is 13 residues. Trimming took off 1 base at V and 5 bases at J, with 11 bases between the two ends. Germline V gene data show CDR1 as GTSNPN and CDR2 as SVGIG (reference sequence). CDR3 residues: CAWSGTDRTEAFF. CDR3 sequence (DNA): TGTGCCTGGAGTGGAACCGACAGGACTGAAGCTTTCTTT.

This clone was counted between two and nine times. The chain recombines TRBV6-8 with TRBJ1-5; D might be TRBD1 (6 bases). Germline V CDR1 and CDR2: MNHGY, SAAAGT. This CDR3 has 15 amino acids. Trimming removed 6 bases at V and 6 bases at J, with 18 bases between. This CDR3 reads CASSLTGGGSQPQHF. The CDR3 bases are TGTGCCAGCAGCCTCACCGGAGGGGGGAGTCAGCCCCAGCATTTT.

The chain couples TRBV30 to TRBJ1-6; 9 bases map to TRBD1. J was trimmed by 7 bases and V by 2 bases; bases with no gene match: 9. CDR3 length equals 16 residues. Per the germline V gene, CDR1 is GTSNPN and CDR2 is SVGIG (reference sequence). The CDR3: CAWSPPGTGKNSPLHF. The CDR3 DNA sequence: TGTGCCTGGAGTCCGCCCGGGACAGGGAAAAATTCACCCCTCCACTTT.

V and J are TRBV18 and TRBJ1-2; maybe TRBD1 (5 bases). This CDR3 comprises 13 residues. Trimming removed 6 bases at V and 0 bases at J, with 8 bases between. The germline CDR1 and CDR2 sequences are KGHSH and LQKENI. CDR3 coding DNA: TGTGCCAGCTCGCAGACAGCTAACTATGGCTACACCTTC. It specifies CASSQTANYGYTF. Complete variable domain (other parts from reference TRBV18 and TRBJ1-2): NAGVMQNPRHLVRRRGQEARLRCSPMKGHSHVYWYRQLPEEGLKFMVYLQKENIIDESGMPKERFSAEFPKEGPSILRIQQVVRGDSAAYFCASSQTANYGYTFGSGTRLTVV.

CDR3 in amino acids: CASSGAAGGSYNEQFF. CDR3 sequence (DNA): TGTGCCAGCAGTGGCGCGGCGGGGGGCTCCTACAATGAGCAGTTCTTC. The chain recombines TRBV2 with TRBJ2-1; 8 nucleotides agree with TRBD2. Germline V gives CDR1 SNHLY, CDR2 FYNNEI. J was trimmed by 0 bases and V by 4 bases; bases with no gene match: 5. The CDR3 covers 16 residues.

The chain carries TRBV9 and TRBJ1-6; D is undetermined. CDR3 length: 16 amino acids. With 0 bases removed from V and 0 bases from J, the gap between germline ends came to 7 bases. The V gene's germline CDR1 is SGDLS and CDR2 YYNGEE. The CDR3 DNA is TGTGCCAGCAGCGTAGGCGTAAGCTCCTATAATTCACCCCTCCACTTT. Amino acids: CASSVGVSSYNSPLHF.

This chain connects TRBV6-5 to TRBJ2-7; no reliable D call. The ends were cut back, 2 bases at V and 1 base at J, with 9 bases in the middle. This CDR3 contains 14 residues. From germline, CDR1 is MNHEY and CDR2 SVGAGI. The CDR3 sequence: CASSYLGKSYEQYF. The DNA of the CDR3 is TGTGCCAGCAGTTACCTGGGCAAATCCTACGAGCAGTACTTC.

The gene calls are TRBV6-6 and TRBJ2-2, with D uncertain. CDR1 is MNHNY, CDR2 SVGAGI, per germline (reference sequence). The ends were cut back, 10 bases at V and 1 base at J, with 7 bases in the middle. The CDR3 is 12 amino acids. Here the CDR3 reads CANHGNTGELFF. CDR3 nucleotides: TGTGCCAATCATGGGAACACCGGGGAGCTGTTTTTT.

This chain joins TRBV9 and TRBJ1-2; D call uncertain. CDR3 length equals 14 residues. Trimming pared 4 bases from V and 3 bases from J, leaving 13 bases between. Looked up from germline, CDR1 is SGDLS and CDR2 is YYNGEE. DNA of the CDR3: TGTGCCAGCAGCCCCTTAGGGTTCGACTATGGCTACACCTTC. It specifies CASSPLGFDYGYTF. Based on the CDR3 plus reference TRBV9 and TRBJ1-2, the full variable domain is DSGVTQTPKHLITATGQRVTLRCSPRSGDLSVYWYQQSLDQGLQFLIQYYNGEERAKGNILERFSAQQFPDLHSELNLSSLELGDSALYFCASSPLGFDYGYTFGSGTRLTVV.

The chain's CDR3 is CASSPRGINSPLHF. CDR3 bases: TGTGCCAGCAGCCCGCGGGGGATCAATTCACCCCTCCACTTT. The chain has TRBV7-2 and TRBJ1-6; a weak D match, TRBD1 (5 bases). Looked up from germline, CDR1 is SGHTA and CDR2 is FQGNSA. Trimming removed 5 bases at V and 7 bases at J, with 12 bases between. The CDR3 extends over 14 amino acids.

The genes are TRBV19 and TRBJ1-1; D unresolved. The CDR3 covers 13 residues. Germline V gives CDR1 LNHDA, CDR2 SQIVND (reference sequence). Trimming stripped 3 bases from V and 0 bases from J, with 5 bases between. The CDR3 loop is CASSITLNTEAFF. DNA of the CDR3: TGTGCCAGTAGTATCACACTGAACACTGAAGCTTTCTTT.

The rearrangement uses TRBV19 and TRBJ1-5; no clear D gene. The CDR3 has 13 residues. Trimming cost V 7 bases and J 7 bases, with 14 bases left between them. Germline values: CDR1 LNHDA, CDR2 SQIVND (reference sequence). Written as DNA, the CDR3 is TGTGCCAGTACCCGGGTGGGTATGCAGCCCCAGCATTTT. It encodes CASTRVGMQPQHF.

The CDR3: CASSPGGGLSGNTIYF. CDR3 in DNA: TGTGCCAGCAGCCCCGGAGGGGGTCTCTCTGGAAACACCATATATTTT. The genes are TRBV5-4 and TRBJ1-3; weak D call: TRBD1 (6 bases). Germline CDR1 reads SGHNT; CDR2 reads YYREEE (reference sequence). The CDR3 covers 16 residues. The V and J ends lost 4 bases and 0 bases respectively, with 14 bases between them.

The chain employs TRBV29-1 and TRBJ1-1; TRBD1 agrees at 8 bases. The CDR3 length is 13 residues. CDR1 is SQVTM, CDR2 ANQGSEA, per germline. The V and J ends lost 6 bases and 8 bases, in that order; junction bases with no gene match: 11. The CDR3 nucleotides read TGCAGCGTGGAGGTGACAGGGGCGGGAGAAGCTTTCTTT. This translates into CSVEVTGAGEAFF.

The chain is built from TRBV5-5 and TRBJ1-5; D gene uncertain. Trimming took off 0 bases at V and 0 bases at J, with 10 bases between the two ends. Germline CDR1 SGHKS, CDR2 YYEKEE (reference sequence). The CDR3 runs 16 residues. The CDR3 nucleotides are TGTGCCAGCAGCTTGGGCGGCCCGTATAGCAATCAGCCCCAGCATTTT. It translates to CASSLGGPYSNQPQHF.

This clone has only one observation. CDR3 sequence (DNA): TGTGCCAGCAGCCGGCGAGGGGAACGGGGTGATACGCAGTATTTT. Residues: CASSRRGERGDTQYF. The gene calls are TRBV27 and TRBJ2-3; perhaps D is TRBD1 or TRBD2 (5 bases each). V was shortened by 6 bases and J by 6 bases, with 19 bases between the two germline ends. Germline CDR1 MNHEY, CDR2 SMNVEV (reference sequence). CDR3 length equals 15 residues.

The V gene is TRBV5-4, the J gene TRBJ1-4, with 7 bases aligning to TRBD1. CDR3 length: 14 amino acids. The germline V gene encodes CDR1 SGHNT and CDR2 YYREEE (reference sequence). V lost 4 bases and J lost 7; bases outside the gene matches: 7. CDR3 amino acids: CASSPTGMSEKLFF. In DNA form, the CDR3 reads TGTGCCAGCAGCCCGACAGGGATGAGTGAAAAACTGTTTTTT.

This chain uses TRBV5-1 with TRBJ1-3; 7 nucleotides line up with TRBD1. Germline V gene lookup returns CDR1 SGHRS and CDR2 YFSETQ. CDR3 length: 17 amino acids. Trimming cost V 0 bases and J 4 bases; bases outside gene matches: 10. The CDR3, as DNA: TGCGCCAGCAGCTTGGCCTCAGTCAGGGGGAGCGGAAACACCATATATTTT. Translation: CASSLASVRGSGNTIYF.